The 5 T cell receptor beta chains listed next were all sequenced from one sample in a study of Ad26.COV2.S vaccination and SARS-CoV-2 variants. Treatment here: roughly 20 received Ad26.COV2.S at low or high dose, single or two shots; several received placebo; per-sample allocation not given. It was on day 63 after the first vaccine or placebo injection that samples were taken. This table comes from immunoSEQ multiplex PCR, and its TCRdb copy is limited to in-frame clones, with some not included. The data show roughly 420,000 clones, with 80% to 90% seen just once and roughly 2.5% held by the top ten. The sequencing used peripheral blood, collected in a trial of Ad26.COV2.S vaccine versus placebo. Receptors were obtained from a person aged 18-60 years who received the Ad26.COV2.S COVID-19 vaccine or a placebo.

The J gene is TRBJ2-3, the V gene TRBV28; possibly TRBD2 for D (7 bases). Germline V gene data show CDR1 as MDHEN and CDR2 as SYDVKM. This CDR3 spans 13 amino acids. V was clipped by 7 bases and J by 5 bases, with 13 bases between them. Written as DNA, the CDR3 is TGTGCCAGCATTGGGGGGGGCGGAGATACGCAGTATTTT. Amino acids: CASIGGGGDTQYF. Full variable domain (rest looked up from reference TRBV28 and TRBJ2-3): DVKVTQSSRYLVKRTGEKVFLECVQDMDHENMFWYRQDPGLGLRLIYFSYDVKMKEKGDIPEGYSVSREKKERFSLILESASTNQTSMYLCASIGGGGDTQYFGPGTRLTVL.

The chain joins TRBV20-1 to TRBJ1-2; D perhaps matches TRBD1 (5 bases). Trimming stripped 3 bases from V and 8 bases from J, with 13 bases between. In germline, CDR1 is DFQATT, CDR2 SNEGSKA (reference sequence). The CDR3 consists of 12 residues. CDR3: CSASWGVAGYTF. For the CDR3, the DNA is TGCAGTGCTAGTTGGGGGGTGGCCGGCTACACCTTC.

The J gene is TRBJ2-6, the V gene TRBV11-2; D is possibly TRBD2 (5 bases). The V end lost 5 bases, the J end lost 4 bases, and 18 bases lay between the germline ends. Germline V gene sequence: CDR1 SGHAT, CDR2 FQNNGV. The CDR3 sequence is 17 residues long. The CDR3 loop reads CASSPARGSSGANVLTF. The CDR3 DNA reads as TGTGCCAGCAGCCCCGCCCGGGGTTCTTCGGGGGCCAACGTCCTGACTTTC.

The chain employs TRBV5-8 and TRBJ2-7; TRBD1 matches 7 bases. This CDR3 region has 15 residues. From germline, CDR1 is SGHTS and CDR2 YDEGEE. With 0 bases clipped from V and 3 bases from J, the junction kept 6 bases outside the gene matches. The CDR3 loop is CASSLGGGHSYEQYV. As DNA, the CDR3 is TGTGCCAGCAGCTTGGGAGGGGGCCATAGCTACGAGCAGTACGTC.

The chain joins TRBV2 to TRBJ1-6; D remains ambiguous. Trimming took off 5 bases at V and 8 bases at J, with 13 bases between the two ends. Looked up from germline, CDR1 is SNHLY and CDR2 is FYNNEI. The CDR3 extends over 14 amino acids. The CDR3 reads CASSTIGRDSPLHF. In DNA form, the CDR3 reads TGTGCCAGCAGTACAATCGGAAGGGATTCACCCCTCCACTTT.